Presented here are 9 T cell receptor beta chains from one specimen sequenced in a study of shared clonotypes between healthy human individuals. Method: immunoSEQ multiplex PCR; TCRdb's copy keeps in-frame clones and lacks some. This sample has some 2,100,000 clones, with under 97% found just once. Material: naive CD4+ T cells sorted from blood. As for subset: CD45RA+ positively selected. Receptors were obtained from a man aged 18 to 29 in good health.

The chain links TRBV25-1 to TRBJ2-1; TRBD1 agrees at 9 bases. This CDR3 has 16 residues. Germline loops: CDR1 MGHDK, CDR2 SYGVNS. V was pared by 4 bases and J by 7 bases, with 11 bases of the junction left unmatched. The CDR3 region is CASSVLGQGERNEQFF. CDR3 DNA: TGTGCCAGCAGTGTTTTGGGACAGGGTGAGAGAAATGAGCAGTTCTTC.

This clone was found once. This chain connects TRBV6-1 to TRBJ2-7, with TRBD2 matching over 9 bases. The CDR3 length is 14 residues. V shed 9 bases, J shed 3 bases, and the junction held 9 bases outside the gene matches. In germline, CDR1 is MNHNS, CDR2 SASEGT. The DNA for the CDR3 is TGTGCCAGTATAGCGGGAGAACCCCTCTACGAGCAGTACTTC. Residues: CASIAGEPLYEQYF.

Concerning this clone itself: Within the sample, other DNA sequences also encode this same CDR3. This chain links TRBV5-1 with TRBJ2-1, with D unclear. Germline CDR1 is SGHRS and CDR2 is YFSETQ. CDR3 size: 12 residues. Trimming removed 0 bases from V and 7 bases from J, with 5 bases in between. The CDR3, as DNA: TGCGCCAGCAGCTTGGGTTTGAATGAGCAGTTCTTC. Encoded protein: CASSLGLNEQFF. The whole variable domain, filled in from reference TRBV5-1 and TRBJ2-1, reads KAGVTQTPRYLIKTRGQQVTLSCSPISGHRSVSWYQQTPGQGLQFLFEYFSETQRNKGNFPGRFSGRQFSNSRSEMNVSTLELGDSALYLCASSLGLNEQFFGPGTRLTVL.

A remark on this clone: Distinct nucleotide sequences in the sample also encode this CDR3. This chain joins TRBV4-1 and TRBJ2-1; TRBD2 matches 7 bases. This CDR3 has 16 amino acids. V trimming: 0 bases; J trimming: 2 bases; junction bases outside the gene matches: 4. Looked up from germline, CDR1 is MGHRA and CDR2 is YSYEKL. The CDR3 is CASSQDPSGTYNEQFF. The DNA for the CDR3 is TGCGCCAGCAGCCAAGATCCCAGCGGGACCTACAATGAGCAGTTCTTC.

Here the CDR3 reads CSVATQGGHGYTF. Here the CDR3 DNA reads TGCAGCGTTGCCACGCAGGGAGGTCATGGCTACACCTTC. The rearrangement joins TRBV29-1 to TRBJ1-2, with TRBD1 as a possible D gene (5 bases). The length of the CDR3 is 13 residues. V lost 4 bases and J 6 bases, leaving 15 bases between the germline ends. Germline V gives CDR1 SQVTM, CDR2 ANQGSEA.

V gene TRBV7-9 combines with J gene TRBJ1-1, with a weak D call TRBD1 (5 bases). The ends were cut back, 3 bases at V and 1 base at J, with 15 bases in the middle. The CDR3 length is 16 residues. Germline CDR1 is SEHNR and CDR2 is FQNEAQ (reference sequence). This CDR3 reads CASSFSGAIRNTEAFF. The CDR3, as DNA: TGTGCCAGCAGCTTTTCTGGGGCTATTCGGAACACTGAAGCTTTCTTT. The complete variable domain, with remaining parts taken from reference TRBV7-9 and TRBJ1-1, reads DTGVSQNPRHKITKRGQNVTFRCDPISEHNRLYWYRQTLGQGPEFLTYFQNEAQLEKSRLLSDRFSAERPKGSFSTLEIQRTEQGDSAMYLCASSFSGAIRNTEAFFGQGTRLTVV.

This sequence joins TRBV5-4 and TRBJ2-6, with D uncertain. CDR3 length equals 16 residues. The germline V and J ends were trimmed by 0 bases and 0 bases, with 7 bases remaining between them. Germline-derived CDR1 and CDR2 are SGHNT and YYREEE (reference sequence). Written as DNA, the CDR3 is TGTGCCAGCAGCTTGGATGGGCGCTCTGGGGCCAACGTCCTGACTTTC. Translating it yields CASSLDGRSGANVLTF.

The chain joins TRBV5-4 to TRBJ1-2; unclear D gene. Trimming left V 0 bases short and J 4 bases short, with 10 bases between. CDR1 is SGHNT, CDR2 YYREEE, per germline (reference sequence). The CDR3 runs to 14 residues. CDR3 bases: TGTGCCAGCAGCTTGGGCGAGGGTAGCTATGGCTACACCTTC. It specifies CASSLGEGSYGYTF.

V gene TRBV5-4 combines with J gene TRBJ2-2; maybe TRBD1 (5 bases). Trimming left V 5 bases short and J 1 base short, with 12 bases between. This CDR3 is 15 amino acids long. Germline CDR1 SGHNT, CDR2 YYREEE (reference sequence). The chain's CDR3 is CASSISTVNTGELFF. CDR3 sequence (DNA): TGTGCCAGCAGTATTTCGACAGTGAACACCGGGGAGCTGTTTTTT.